This T cell receptor (beta chain) was sequenced in a study of blood T cell repertoires in COVID-19. Study at large: Nucleic acid was either cDNA or gDNA, and it came from T cells, B-cell-depleted T cells, or PBMCs.

The data were produced by immunoSEQ multiplex PCR, yet TCRdb's version contains in-frame clones alone and is incomplete. Among under 250,000 clones listed, around 84% were seen once. V was clipped by 8 bases and J by 5 bases; unmatched bases: 8. CDR3 length: 13 amino acids. Germline lookup yields CDR1 GTSNPN and CDR2 SVGIG (reference sequence). Sequenced material: PBMCs or T cells enriched from blood (not recorded which). This chain links TRBV30 with TRBJ2-5; 10 bases agree with TRBD1. The TCR originated in a man aged 35 to 55 who had recovered from COVID-19. CDR3 protein: CATAPGQGETQYF. CDR3 nucleotides: TGTGCCACAGCCCCGGGACAGGGGGAGACCCAGTACTTC.